The 12 T cell receptor beta chains below were found in one sample sequenced in a study of siplizumab effects on memory and regulatory T cells. The protocol was immunoSEQ multiplex PCR, while the TCRdb copy is restricted to in-frame clones and leaves out a portion. In the table there are 90,000 to 110,000 clones, about 93% of which are singletons. The sequencing sample was made of CD4+ T cells sorted from blood. Receptors were obtained from a human donor in good health.

The CDR3 loop reads CASSVTSSPSGNTIYF. DNA for the CDR3: TGTGCCAGCAGCGTGACTTCGAGCCCCTCTGGAAACACCATATATTTT. The gene calls are TRBV9 and TRBJ1-3; no clear D. This CDR3 spans 16 amino acids. Deletions cut 2 bases from V and 0 bases from J, with 12 bases between. In germline, CDR1 is SGDLS, CDR2 YYNGEE.

The chain recombines TRBV2 with TRBJ2-5; D not certain. Looked up from germline, CDR1 is SNHLY and CDR2 is FYNNEI. The length of the CDR3 is 14 residues. The germline V and J ends were trimmed by 4 bases and 4 bases, with 13 bases remaining between them. CDR3: CASSVILLGETQYF. As DNA, the CDR3 is TGTGCCAGCAGTGTTATCTTATTGGGAGAGACCCAGTACTTC.

The chain carries TRBV5-6 and TRBJ2-7; the match to TRBD2 covers 12 bases. This CDR3 is built from 15 residues. J was trimmed by 2 bases and V by 4 bases; bases with no gene match: 4. Germline CDR1 SGHDT, CDR2 YYEEEE. In nucleotides, the CDR3 is TGTGCCAGCAGCATGCTAGCGGGAGGGCCCTACGAGCAGTACTTC. Amino acids: CASSMLAGGPYEQYF.

V is TRBV5-6 and J is TRBJ1-1; 9 nucleotides align to TRBD1. Trimming removed 4 bases from V and 7 bases from J; junction bases left unmatched: 5. This CDR3 contains 13 residues. The germline V gene has CDR1 SGHDT and CDR2 YYEEEE. CDR3 coding DNA: TGTGCCAGCAGCACCCGGACAGGGGATGAAGCTTTCTTT. It translates to CASSTRTGDEAFF.

The CDR3 here is CASSLRTGTAGELFF. CDR3 coding DNA: TGTGCCAGCAGTTTAAGGACAGGGACCGCCGGGGAGCTGTTTTTT. The J gene is TRBJ2-2, the V gene TRBV6-1; TRBD1 matches 8 bases. J was trimmed by 6 bases and V by 5 bases; bases with no gene match: 8. The CDR3 is made up of 15 amino acids. Germline CDR1 reads MNHNS; CDR2 reads SASEGT.

The sample holds one count of this clone. This chain joins TRBV6-5 and TRBJ1-1; D gene uncertain. The V gene's germline CDR1 is MNHEY and CDR2 SVGAGI. V was cut by 4 bases and J by 4 bases, with 4 bases left in between. This CDR3 region has 11 residues. The CDR3 DNA reads TGTGCCAGCAGTTCAGTCACTGAAGCTTTCTTT. Residues: CASSSVTEAFF.

This chain joins TRBV5-4 and TRBJ1-1, with 9 nucleotides matching TRBD1. CDR3 length: 17 residues. Germline V gives CDR1 SGHNT, CDR2 YYREEE (reference sequence). Trimming at V came to 6 bases and at J to 3 bases, leaving 15 bases not matched to a gene. The CDR3 region is CASNSRDRAFRDTEAFF. Here the CDR3 DNA reads TGTGCCAGCAACTCCCGGGACAGGGCTTTCAGAGACACTGAAGCTTTCTTT.

The V and J genes are TRBV4-2 and TRBJ2-3; 10 bases are shared with TRBD2. Germline V gives CDR1 LGHNA, CDR2 YNFKEQ. The CDR3 has 19 residues. V shed 3 bases and J 3 bases; nucleotides not matched to a gene: 15. The CDR3 sequence: CASSHKAGNLAGGTDTQYF. CDR3 nucleotide sequence: TGTGCCAGCAGCCATAAGGCGGGAAATTTAGCGGGGGGTACAGATACGCAGTATTTT.

The genes are TRBV6-5 and TRBJ1-3; 9 nucleotides line up with TRBD1. V shed 5 bases, J shed 4 bases, and the junction held 6 bases outside the gene matches. The CDR3 has 15 residues. Germline CDR1 reads MNHEY; CDR2 reads SVGAGI. CDR3 protein: CASSQTGTGGNTIYF. The CDR3 DNA is TGTGCCAGCAGTCAAACGGGGACAGGGGGAAACACCATATATTTT.

This chain joins TRBV9 and TRBJ1-2, with D hard to call. CDR3 size: 16 residues. The V gene lost 0 bases and the J gene lost 4 bases, with 16 bases spanning the gap. Germline values: CDR1 SGDLS, CDR2 YYNGEE. For the CDR3, the DNA is TGTGCCAGCAGCGTAGCCCCCGGCTCCGCCGGCTATGGCTACACCTTC. Amino acids: CASSVAPGSAGYGYTF. Full variable domain (remainder filled in from reference TRBV9 and TRBJ1-2): DSGVTQTPKHLITATGQRVTLRCSPRSGDLSVYWYQQSLDQGLQFLIQYYNGEERAKGNILERFSAQQFPDLHSELNLSSLELGDSALYFCASSVAPGSAGYGYTFGSGTRLTVV.

The chain carries TRBV7-9 and TRBJ1-1; 8 bases agree with TRBD1. Looked up from germline, CDR1 is SEHNR and CDR2 is FQNEAQ (reference sequence). V shed 5 bases, J shed 7 bases, and the junction held 6 bases outside the gene matches. This CDR3 is built from 13 residues. CDR3 region: CASSVGQGREAFF. The CDR3 bases are TGTGCCAGCAGCGTCGGACAGGGACGTGAAGCTTTCTTT.

In DNA form, the CDR3 reads TGTGCCAGCATTGGGGCAGACTATGGCTACACCTTC. This sequence encodes CASIGADYGYTF. This chain links TRBV2 with TRBJ1-2; TRBD1 is a possible D gene (5 bases). In germline, CDR1 is SNHLY, CDR2 FYNNEI. This CDR3 spans 12 amino acids. V was shortened by 7 bases and J by 3 bases, with 9 bases between the two germline ends. The complete variable domain, with remaining parts taken from reference TRBV2 and TRBJ1-2, reads EPEVTQTPSHQVTQMGQEVILRCVPISNHLYFYWYRQILGQKVEFLVSFYNNEISEKSEIFDDQFSVERPDGSNFTLKIRSTKLEDSAMYFCASIGADYGYTFGSGTRLTVV.